These 29 T cell receptor beta chains share one sample of origin, sequenced in a study of T cell responses to AZD1222 COVID-19 vaccine (dated by TCRdb to about 2021). Receptor amplification or capture employed the immunoSEQ multiplex PCR assay. Held by TCRdb, this immuneACCESS table contains in-frame sequences only and omits some clones. Under half of the omission traces to an unresolved V gene where checked; the cause of the rest is unknown. This sample has some 160,000 clones in its table, and approximately 90% of those were observed once. The ten most abundant clones make up around 0.99% of the sample. Taken with the paper, the label for time point translates to: about 28 days (+/-7) after the second vaccine dose. This material consisted of peripheral blood, taken 28 days after the second AZD1222 dose. These receptors were taken from an adult who received the AZD1222 COVID-19 vaccine.

The gene calls are TRBV3-1 (or the pseudogene TRBV3-2) and TRBJ2-1; D is ambiguous. CDR1 is LGHDT, CDR2 YNNKEL, per germline (reference sequence). CDR3 length equals 15 residues. Trimming left V 0 bases short and J 7 bases short, with 13 bases between. The CDR3 region is CASSQDWRLGNEQFF. In DNA form, the CDR3 reads TGTGCCAGCAGCCAAGATTGGCGACTTGGGAATGAGCAGTTCTTC.

This chain uses TRBV3-1 (or the pseudogene TRBV3-2) with TRBJ2-5; TRBD1 matches 7 bases. The V segment lost 3 bases and the J segment 6 bases; nucleotides outside the gene matches: 16. Per germline, CDR1 LGHDT and CDR2 YNNKEL (reference sequence). The CDR3 is 17 amino acids. CDR3 loop: CASSQPDYRGELQTQYF. The CDR3 DNA sequence: TGTGCCAGCAGCCAGCCAGACTACAGGGGTGAACTGCAGACCCAGTACTTC.

The gene calls are TRBV9 and TRBJ1-1, with D possibly TRBD1 on 5 matching bases. Germline CDR1 SGDLS, CDR2 YYNGEE. The CDR3 length is 15 residues. With 0 bases removed from V and 1 base from J, the gap between germline ends came to 10 bases. The CDR3 protein is CASSVAGTPNTEAFF. The CDR3 coding sequence is TGTGCCAGCAGCGTAGCTGGGACCCCGAACACTGAAGCTTTCTTT.

The chain joins TRBV7-2 to TRBJ2-7, with 9 bases lining up with TRBD2. Looked up from germline, CDR1 is SGHTA and CDR2 is FQGNSA. This CDR3 spans 16 amino acids. V lost 3 bases to trimming and J lost 3 bases; unmatched junction nucleotides: 9. CDR3 bases: TGTGCCAGCAGCTTGGTTCCGGGCGGGGGGGTCTACGAGCAGTACTTC. It codes for CASSLVPGGGVYEQYF.

The chain couples TRBV6-2 or TRBV6-3 to TRBJ2-6; D call uncertain. CDR3 length: 16 residues. Germline-derived CDR1 and CDR2 are MNHEY and SVGEGT. Trimming pared 4 bases from V and 0 bases from J, leaving 10 bases between. The CDR3 here is CASSSSQISGANVLTF. The CDR3 DNA reads TGTGCCAGCAGTTCATCACAGATCTCTGGGGCCAACGTCCTGACTTTC.

The chain uses TRBV4-1 and TRBJ1-6; 7 bases agree with TRBD1. Germline V gene data show CDR1 as MGHRA and CDR2 as YSYEKL. CDR3 length: 14 residues. Trimming removed 4 bases from V and 10 bases from J; junction bases left unmatched: 7. The CDR3 reads CASSRDRAQSPLHF. CDR3 DNA: TGCGCCAGCAGCCGCGACAGGGCCCAGTCACCCCTCCACTTT.

The chain employs TRBV7-2 and TRBJ2-5; either TRBD1 or TRBD2 may supply D (5 bases each). The CDR3 spans 14 residues. V lost 1 base and J 5 bases, leaving 11 bases between the germline ends. Per the germline V gene, CDR1 is SGHTA and CDR2 is FQGNSA. The CDR3 spells CASSLDGGGETQYF. CDR3 nucleotides: TGTGCCAGCAGCTTAGATGGGGGTGGGGAGACCCAGTACTTC.

V and J are TRBV13 and TRBJ1-1; 9 bases map to TRBD1. V was clipped by 6 bases and J by 6 bases; unmatched bases: 8. Germline V lookup: CDR1 PRHDT, CDR2 FYEKMQ (reference sequence). The CDR3 is 14 residues long. In nucleotides, the CDR3 is TGTGCCAGCAGACGAAGACAGGGGGACGCTGAAGCTTTCTTT. Translated, it gives CASRRRQGDAEAFF.

J is TRBJ1-2 and V is TRBV21-1; the table's D call, TRBD1, has no DNA check behind it. TRBV21-1 is given as a pseudogene. The CDR3 is 14 amino acids. CDR3 loop: CASSRKDRVYGYTF. CDR3 in DNA: TGTGCCAGCAGTCGTAAGGACAGGGTCTATGGCTACACCTTC.

The chain joins TRBV4-1 to TRBJ2-3; TRBD1 matches at 11 bases. The CDR3 length is 14 residues. The J segment lost 6 bases and the V segment lost 6 bases, leaving 5 bases of the junction unmatched. Germline V gives CDR1 MGHRA, CDR2 YSYEKL. CDR3 residues: CASSLGQGGDTQYF. Here the CDR3 DNA reads TGCGCCAGCAGTCTGGGACAGGGGGGTGATACGCAGTATTTT.

The chain joins TRBV4-1 to TRBJ1-5, with no clear D. In germline, CDR1 is MGHRA, CDR2 YSYEKL. V lost 1 base to trimming and J lost 0 bases, with 10 bases between them. This CDR3 contains 16 residues. Here the CDR3 reads CASSQGLRLSNQPQHF. The CDR3 DNA sequence: TGCGCCAGCAGCCAAGGGCTACGGCTTAGCAATCAGCCCCAGCATTTT.

The rearrangement links TRBV5-1 to TRBJ1-2, with D hard to call. CDR3 size: 12 residues. Trimming removed 5 bases from V and 5 bases from J, with 10 bases in between. Per the germline V gene, CDR1 is SGHRS and CDR2 is YFSETQ. The CDR3 DNA sequence: TGCGCCAGCAGTGACCCACCTTATGGCTACACCTTC. This sequence encodes CASSDPPYGYTF.

The chain combines TRBV5-1 with TRBJ1-1; D perhaps matches TRBD1 (6 bases). CDR3 size: 15 residues. V was cut by 0 bases and J by 4 bases, with 13 bases left in between. Germline values: CDR1 SGHRS, CDR2 YFSETQ. CDR3: CASSLEVRRGTEAFF. CDR3 sequence (DNA): TGCGCCAGCAGCTTGGAGGTGCGCAGGGGCACTGAAGCTTTCTTT.

The CDR3 nucleotides read TGTGCCAGCAGCTTGGTCGTTGGGATCGAGCAGTACTTC. It is translated as CASSLVVGIEQYF. The rearrangement joins TRBV5-6 to TRBJ2-7; D call uncertain. The length of the CDR3 is 13 residues. V lost 0 bases to trimming and J lost 6 bases, with 10 bases between them. CDR1 is SGHDT, CDR2 YYEEEE, per germline.

The rearrangement joins TRBV12-5 to TRBJ2-1; D is unclear. CDR1 and CDR2 (germline): LGHNT, FRNRAP. The CDR3 spans 14 residues. V lost 2 bases, J lost 3 bases, and 8 bases lay in between. In DNA form, the CDR3 reads TGTGCTAGTGGTTTGCGTGCTTTCTACAATGAGCAGTTCTTC. Its translation: CASGLRAFYNEQFF.

The chain uses TRBV10-3 and TRBJ2-7; tentatively, D is TRBD1 or TRBD2 (5 bases each). CDR1 ENHRY and CDR2 SYGVKD come from the germline V gene. Trimming left V 8 bases short and J 2 bases short, with 16 bases between. The CDR3 consists of 14 residues. DNA of the CDR3: TGTGCCATCGGTGCCCGGGGACCGGCCTACGAGCAGTACTTC. It codes for CAIGARGPAYEQYF.

V gene TRBV5-1 combines with J gene TRBJ1-5; TRBD1 might be the D (5 bases). CDR1 and CDR2 from the germline V gene are SGHRS and YFSETQ. CDR3 length: 14 residues. V lost 0 bases, J lost 7 bases, and 11 bases lay in between. CDR3 DNA: TGCGCCAGCAGCTTGGGGGACGTCTGGCAGCCCCAGCATTTT. Residues: CASSLGDVWQPQHF.

This clone showed up just a few times. J is TRBJ2-7 and V is TRBV7-2; 9 bases are a match to TRBD2. Germline V gene data show CDR1 as SGHTA and CDR2 as FQGNSA. This CDR3 spans 14 amino acids. After removal of 1 base from V and 5 bases from J, the junction contained 3 bases not matched to a gene. The CDR3 DNA reads as TGTGCCAGCAGCTTAGTGCGGGGGGGGAACGAGCAGTACTTC. Its translation is CASSLVRGGNEQYF.

The chain carries TRBV2 and TRBJ2-3, with TRBD2 identical over 7 bases. Unmatched junction bases numbered 13, after V lost 2 bases and J lost 2 bases. The CDR3 extends over 18 amino acids. In germline, CDR1 is SNHLY, CDR2 FYNNEI. CDR3 nucleotide sequence: TGTGCCAGCAGTGAAAGAGGTAGGGCTAGCGGCTACACAGATACGCAGTATTTT. It yields the protein CASSERGRASGYTDTQYF.

For this clone: Distinct nucleotide sequences in the sample also encode this CDR3. The chain couples TRBV19 to TRBJ1-1; D possibly corresponds to TRBD1 (5 bases). The CDR3 is made up of 14 amino acids. The ends were cut back, 8 bases at V and 0 bases at J, with 13 bases in the middle. Germline V CDR1 and CDR2: LNHDA, SQIVND (reference sequence). The CDR3 protein is CASSPGTVNTEAFF. DNA of the CDR3: TGTGCCAGTTCGCCCGGGACGGTGAACACTGAAGCTTTCTTT.

The chain has TRBV27 and TRBJ2-7, with 10 bases aligning to TRBD1. CDR1 is MNHEY, CDR2 SMNVEV, per germline (reference sequence). V lost 7 bases, J lost 5 bases, and 5 bases stayed unmatched. The CDR3 runs to 13 residues. The CDR3, as DNA: TGTGCCAGCACCTGGACAGGGGGAAACGAGCAGTACTTC. Translation: CASTWTGGNEQYF.

This clone was counted once. V gene TRBV6-2 or TRBV6-3 combines with J gene TRBJ1-6; no definite D call. This CDR3 region has 17 residues. The V end was cut by 2 bases, the J end by 4 bases, with 15 bases between. Germline V gene lookup returns CDR1 MNHEY and CDR2 SVGEGT. CDR3 sequence (DNA): TGTGCCAGCAGTTACCGAACCGGGTCCAGATATAATTCACCCCTCCACTTT. As protein: CASSYRTGSRYNSPLHF.

The J gene is TRBJ1-5, the V gene TRBV2; 10 bases line up with TRBD1. Germline-derived CDR1 and CDR2 are SNHLY and FYNNEI. This CDR3 contains 14 residues. Trimming removed 8 bases from V and 2 bases from J; junction bases left unmatched: 3. The CDR3 spells CASRQGAGNQPQHF. In DNA, the CDR3 is TGTGCCAGCCGACAGGGGGCCGGCAATCAGCCCCAGCATTTT.

On this clone itself: Other nucleotide sequences in the sample specify the same CDR3. The V and J genes are TRBV2 and TRBJ2-7; D ambiguous. The V end lost 7 bases, the J end lost 0 bases, and 4 bases lay between the germline ends. Germline V gives CDR1 SNHLY, CDR2 FYNNEI. The CDR3 spans 11 residues. As DNA, the CDR3 is TGTGCCAGCACCGCCTCCTACGAGCAGTACTTC. Encoded protein: CASTASYEQYF.

V gene TRBV6-1 combines with J gene TRBJ1-5; D remains unclear. This CDR3 has 16 amino acids. Looked up from germline, CDR1 is MNHNS and CDR2 is SASEGT. V lost 4 bases and J 2 bases, leaving 15 bases between the germline ends. Written as DNA, the CDR3 is TGTGCCAGCAGTGTGGGCCCTGGCGGGGGCAATCAGCCCCAGCATTTT. Translated, it gives CASSVGPGGGNQPQHF.

The rearrangement uses TRBV7-9 and TRBJ2-2; 10 nucleotides match TRBD2. Trimming removed 5 bases from V and 0 bases from J; junction bases left unmatched: 9. The CDR3 extends over 18 amino acids. Germline V gene sequence: CDR1 SEHNR, CDR2 FQNEAQ (reference sequence). For the CDR3, the DNA is TGTGCCAGCAGCCTCAGGGGTAGCGGGGGGACGAACACCGGGGAGCTGTTTTTT. Protein: CASSLRGSGGTNTGELFF.

Only a few counts were recorded for this clone. The chain links TRBV13 to TRBJ1-2; TRBD1 matches at 7 bases. This CDR3 comprises 16 residues. Germline V gene sequence: CDR1 PRHDT, CDR2 FYEKMQ (reference sequence). The ends lost 1 base at V and 5 bases at J; junction bases unmatched: 10. In DNA, the CDR3 is TGTGCCAGCAGCTTAGCGGACAGGTTTGGAAGGTATGGCTACACCTTC. As protein: CASSLADRFGRYGYTF. The full variable domain, completed using reference TRBV13 and TRBJ1-2, is AAGVIQSPRHLIKEKRETATLKCYPIPRHDTVYWYQQGPGQDPQFLISFYEKMQSDKGSIPDRFSAQQFSDYHSELNMSSLELGDSALYFCASSLADRFGRYGYTFGSGTRLTVV.

V gene TRBV2 combines with J gene TRBJ1-1; weak D call: TRBD1 (5 bases). CDR1 is SNHLY, CDR2 FYNNEI, per germline. The CDR3 is 15 residues long. V was trimmed by 4 bases and J by 3 bases, leaving 15 bases between them. The CDR3 sequence: CASSGLGTGDTEAFF. CDR3 coding DNA: TGTGCCAGCAGTGGCCTGGGGACGGGAGACACTGAAGCTTTCTTT.

Turning to this clone: Other nucleotide sequences in the sample specify the same CDR3. The chain is built from TRBV27 and TRBJ2-7, with D perhaps assigned TRBD1 or TRBD2 (5 bases each). Germline V lookup: CDR1 MNHEY, CDR2 SMNVEV (reference sequence). With 5 bases removed from V and 0 bases from J, the gap between germline ends came to 5 bases. The length of the CDR3 is 12 residues. CDR3 region: CASSGTSYEQYF. DNA of the CDR3: TGTGCCAGCAGTGGGACCTCCTACGAGCAGTACTTC.